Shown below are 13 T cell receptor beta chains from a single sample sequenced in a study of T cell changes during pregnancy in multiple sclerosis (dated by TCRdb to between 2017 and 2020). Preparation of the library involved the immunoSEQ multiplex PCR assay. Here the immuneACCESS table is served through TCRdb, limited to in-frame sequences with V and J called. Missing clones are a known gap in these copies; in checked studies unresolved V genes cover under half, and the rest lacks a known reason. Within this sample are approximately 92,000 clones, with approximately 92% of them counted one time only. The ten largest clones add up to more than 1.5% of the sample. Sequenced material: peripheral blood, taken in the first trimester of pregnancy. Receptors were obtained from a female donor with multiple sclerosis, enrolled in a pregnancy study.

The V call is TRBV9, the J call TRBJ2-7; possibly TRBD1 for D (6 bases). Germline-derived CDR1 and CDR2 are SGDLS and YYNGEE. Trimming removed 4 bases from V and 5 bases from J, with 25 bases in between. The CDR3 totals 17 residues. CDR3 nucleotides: TGTGCCAGCAGCCCAGGGGTAGGGAAAAGGGGAGTACACGAGCAGTACTTC. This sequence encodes CASSPGVGKRGVHEQYF.

Written as DNA, the CDR3 is TGTGCCAGCAGCCTATCGGACAGGGGTTCTAACTATGGCTACACCTTC. Its translation: CASSLSDRGSNYGYTF. The chain carries TRBV11-1 and TRBJ1-2; 9 bases are shared with TRBD1. CDR3 length: 16 amino acids. Germline CDR1 SGHAT, CDR2 FQDESV (reference sequence). With V trimmed by 5 bases and J by 0 bases, 7 bases remained unmatched.

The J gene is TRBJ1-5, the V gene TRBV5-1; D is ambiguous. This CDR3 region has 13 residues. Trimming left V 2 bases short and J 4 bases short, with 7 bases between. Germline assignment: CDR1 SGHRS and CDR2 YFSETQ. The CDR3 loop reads CASSFSGNQPQHF. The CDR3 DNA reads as TGCGCCAGCAGCTTTTCGGGAAATCAGCCCCAGCATTTT. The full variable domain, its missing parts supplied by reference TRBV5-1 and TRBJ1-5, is KAGVTQTPRYLIKTRGQQVTLSCSPISGHRSVSWYQQTPGQGLQFLFEYFSETQRNKGNFPGRFSGRQFSNSRSEMNVSTLELGDSALYLCASSFSGNQPQHFGDGTRLSIL.

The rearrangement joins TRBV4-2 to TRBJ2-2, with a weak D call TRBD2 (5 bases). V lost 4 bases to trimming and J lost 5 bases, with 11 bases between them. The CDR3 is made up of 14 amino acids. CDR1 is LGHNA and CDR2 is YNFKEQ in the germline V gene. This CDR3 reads CASSPPSSTGELFF. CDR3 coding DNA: TGTGCCAGCAGCCCCCCTAGCAGTACCGGGGAGCTGTTTTTT.

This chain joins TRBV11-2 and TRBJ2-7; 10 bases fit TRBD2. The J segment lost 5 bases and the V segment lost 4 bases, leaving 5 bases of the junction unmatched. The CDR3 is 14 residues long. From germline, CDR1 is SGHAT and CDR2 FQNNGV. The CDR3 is CASSSPGTSDEQYF. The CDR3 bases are TGTGCCAGCAGCTCCCCCGGGACTAGCGACGAGCAGTACTTC.

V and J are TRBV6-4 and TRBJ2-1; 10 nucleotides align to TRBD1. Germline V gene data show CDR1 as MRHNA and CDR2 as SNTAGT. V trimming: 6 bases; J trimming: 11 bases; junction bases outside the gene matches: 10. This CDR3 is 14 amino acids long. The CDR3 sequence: CASSPLTGGAQQFF. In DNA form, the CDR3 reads TGTGCCAGCAGCCCCTTGACAGGGGGCGCCCAGCAGTTCTTC.

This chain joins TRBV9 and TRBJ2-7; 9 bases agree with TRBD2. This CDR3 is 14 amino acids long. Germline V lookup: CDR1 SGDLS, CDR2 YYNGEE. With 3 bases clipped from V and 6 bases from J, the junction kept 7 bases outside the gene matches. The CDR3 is CASSGLTSGGEQYF. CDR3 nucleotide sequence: TGTGCCAGCAGCGGGCTGACTAGCGGAGGCGAGCAGTACTTC.

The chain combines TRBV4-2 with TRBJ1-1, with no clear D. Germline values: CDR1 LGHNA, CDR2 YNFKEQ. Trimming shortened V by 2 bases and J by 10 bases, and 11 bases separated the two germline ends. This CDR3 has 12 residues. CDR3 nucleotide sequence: TGTGCCAGCAGCCAAAAAAGGCAGGCAGCTTTCTTT. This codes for CASSQKRQAAFF.

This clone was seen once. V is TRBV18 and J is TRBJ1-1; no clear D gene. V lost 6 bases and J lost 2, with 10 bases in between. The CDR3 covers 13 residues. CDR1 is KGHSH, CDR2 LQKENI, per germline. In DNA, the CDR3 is TGTGCCAGCTCGCAGGCTCAAAACACTGAAGCTTTCTTT. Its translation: CASSQAQNTEAFF.

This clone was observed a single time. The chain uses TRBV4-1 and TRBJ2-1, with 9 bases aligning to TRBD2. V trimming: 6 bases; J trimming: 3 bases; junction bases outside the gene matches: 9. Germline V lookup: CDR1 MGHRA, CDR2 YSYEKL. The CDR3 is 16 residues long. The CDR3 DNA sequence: TGCGCCAGCAGTCAGAATGCGGGAGGGTTCTACAATGAGCAGTTCTTC. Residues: CASSQNAGGFYNEQFF.

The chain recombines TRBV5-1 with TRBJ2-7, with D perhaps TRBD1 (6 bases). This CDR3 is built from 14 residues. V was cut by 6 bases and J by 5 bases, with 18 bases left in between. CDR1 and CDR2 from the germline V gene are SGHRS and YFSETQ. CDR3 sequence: CASNRGGRVDEQYF. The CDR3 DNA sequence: TGCGCCAGCAATAGAGGGGGTCGGGTGGACGAGCAGTACTTC.

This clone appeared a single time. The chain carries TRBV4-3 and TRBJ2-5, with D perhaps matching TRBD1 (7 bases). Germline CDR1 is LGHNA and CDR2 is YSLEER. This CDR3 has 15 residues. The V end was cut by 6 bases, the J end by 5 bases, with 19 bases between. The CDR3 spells CASSAQGGGQETQYF. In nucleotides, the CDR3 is TGCGCCAGCAGTGCTCAGGGGGGAGGTCAGGAGACCCAGTACTTC.

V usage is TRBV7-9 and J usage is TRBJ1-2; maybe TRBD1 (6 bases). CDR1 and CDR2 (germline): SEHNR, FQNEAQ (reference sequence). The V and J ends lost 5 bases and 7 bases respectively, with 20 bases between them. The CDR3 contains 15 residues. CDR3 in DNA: TGTGCCAGCAGCAGGGATGGGGAGTGGGGGCTTGGCTACACCTTC. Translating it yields CASSRDGEWGLGYTF.